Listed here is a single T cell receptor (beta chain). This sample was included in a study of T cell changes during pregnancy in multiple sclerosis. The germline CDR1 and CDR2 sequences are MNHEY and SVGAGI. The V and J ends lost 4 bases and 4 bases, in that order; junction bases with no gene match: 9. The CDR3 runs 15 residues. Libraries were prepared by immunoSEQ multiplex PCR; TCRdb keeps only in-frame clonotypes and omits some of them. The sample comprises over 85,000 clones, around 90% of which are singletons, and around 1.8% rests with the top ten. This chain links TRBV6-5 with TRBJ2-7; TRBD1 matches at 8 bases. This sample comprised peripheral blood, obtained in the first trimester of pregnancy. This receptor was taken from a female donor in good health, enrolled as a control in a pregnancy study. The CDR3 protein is CASSLLTGGFYEQYF. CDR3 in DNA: TGTGCCAGCAGTTTACTAACAGGGGGTTTTTACGAGCAGTACTTC.